This is a list of T cell receptor beta chains from one sample in a study of long-term antiretroviral therapy in people with HIV. The table came from immunoSEQ multiplex PCR; TCRdb's copy has only in-frame clones and leaves some out. The table has approximately 41,000 clones, around 86% seen once; the top ten hold over 4%. Here the sequenced sample was unsorted PBMCs, taken 1.5 years after starting antiretroviral therapy. These receptors all stem from a man in his late teens or twenties with HIV. Both conserved end residues are part of each CDR3. A D gene is named only where the DNA matches it firmly. The size field is filled for only some rows; it gives once, few, many or a size class.

j_call: TRBJ1-1
d_call: .
v_call: TRBV19
clone_size: .
cdr3_aa: CASSAGFVVTEAFF
cdr3_nt: TGTGCCAGTAGTGCGGGGTTTGTGGTTACTGAAGCTTTCTTT

j_call: TRBJ1-4
d_call: TRBD1
v_call: TRBV5-1
clone_size: few
cdr3_aa: CASGQGRGGEKLFF
cdr3_nt: TGCGCCAGCGGACAGGGCCGGGGGGGTGAAAAACTGTTTTTT

j_call: TRBJ2-2
d_call: .
v_call: TRBV6-1
clone_size: .
cdr3_aa: CATYGDRYHAGELFF
cdr3_nt: TGTGCCACCTATGGTGACAGGTATCACGCCGGGGAGCTGTTTTTT

j_call: TRBJ1-1
d_call: .
v_call: TRBV9
clone_size: .
cdr3_aa: CASSDDTNTEAFF
cdr3_nt: TGTGCCAGCAGCGACGACACGAACACTGAAGCTTTCTTT

j_call: TRBJ2-2
d_call: .
v_call: TRBV4-3
clone_size: .
cdr3_aa: CASSQDARNSGELFF
cdr3_nt: TGCGCCAGCAGCCAAGATGCTAGGAACTCCGGGGAGCTGTTTTTT

j_call: TRBJ2-7
d_call: TRBD1
v_call: TRBV5-5
clone_size: .
cdr3_aa: CASSLSQGVYEQYF
cdr3_nt: TGTGCCAGCAGCTTGTCACAGGGGGTATACGAGCAGTACTTC

j_call: TRBJ1-3
d_call: .
v_call: TRBV11-1
clone_size: .
cdr3_aa: CASSLRRSSGNTIYF
cdr3_nt: TGTGCCAGCAGCTTGAGACGGAGCTCTGGAAACACCATATATTTT

j_call: TRBJ2-1
d_call: .
v_call: TRBV28
clone_size: .
cdr3_aa: CASRNQGLGDCLF
cdr3_nt: TGTGCCAGCAGGAATCAGGGGTTGGGAGATTGCCTCTTC

j_call: TRBJ1-1
d_call: .
v_call: TRBV7-2
clone_size: .
cdr3_aa: CASSFPEGGHTEAFF
cdr3_nt: TGTGCCAGCAGCTTTCCTGAAGGGGGGCACACTGAAGCTTTCTTT

j_call: TRBJ1-1
d_call: .
v_call: TRBV6-5
clone_size: .
cdr3_aa: CASRYRARGTEAFF
cdr3_nt: TGTGCCAGCAGGTACCGGGCCCGGGGAACTGAAGCTTTCTTT

j_call: TRBJ2-2
d_call: .
v_call: TRBV7-8
clone_size: .
cdr3_aa: CASSPQWLGVTGELFF
cdr3_nt: TGTGCCAGCAGCCCCCAGTGGTTAGGGGTCACCGGGGAGCTGTTTTTT

j_call: TRBJ1-1
d_call: TRBD1
v_call: TRBV19
clone_size: .
cdr3_aa: CAIQTGPEAFF
cdr3_nt: TGTGCCATCCAGACAGGGCCTGAAGCTTTCTTT

j_call: TRBJ2-7
d_call: TRBD1
v_call: TRBV27
clone_size: .
cdr3_aa: CASSSIRDRAYEQYF
cdr3_nt: TGTGCCAGCAGTTCCATTCGGGACAGGGCCTACGAGCAGTACTTC

j_call: TRBJ2-7
d_call: .
v_call: TRBV2
clone_size: once
cdr3_aa: CASDLNRARSYEQYF
cdr3_nt: TGTGCCAGCGACCTAAACCGGGCCAGGAGCTACGAGCAGTACTTC

j_call: TRBJ2-7
d_call: .
v_call: TRBV5-6
clone_size: .
cdr3_aa: CASTLPGAYEQYF
cdr3_nt: TGTGCCAGCACCCTACCCGGGGCCTACGAGCAGTACTTC

j_call: TRBJ2-7
d_call: .
v_call: TRBV7-6
clone_size: .
cdr3_aa: CASSLVDGSYEQYF
cdr3_nt: TGTGCCAGCAGCTTAGTAGACGGGAGCTACGAGCAGTACTTC

j_call: TRBJ2-7
d_call: TRBD2
v_call: TRBV15
clone_size: .
cdr3_aa: CATSRERVAGAGEQYF
cdr3_nt: TGTGCCACCAGCAGAGAGAGGGTAGCGGGAGCAGGAGAGCAGTACTTC

j_call: TRBJ2-7
d_call: TRBD2
v_call: TRBV28
clone_size: few
cdr3_aa: CASLTGTSGSSYEQYF
cdr3_nt: TGTGCCAGCTTGACCGGGACTAGCGGGAGCTCCTACGAGCAGTACTTC

j_call: TRBJ2-1
d_call: .
v_call: TRBV29-1
clone_size: .
cdr3_aa: CSTGGMGEQFF
cdr3_nt: TGCAGCACCGGTGGGATGGGTGAGCAGTTCTTC

j_call: TRBJ1-5
d_call: .
v_call: TRBV7-2
clone_size: .
cdr3_aa: CASSLGVSYAHSNQPQHF
cdr3_nt: TGTGCCAGCAGCTTAGGTGTTTCATATGCCCATAGCAATCAGCCCCAGCATTTT

j_call: TRBJ2-7
d_call: TRBD2
v_call: TRBV7-8
clone_size: .
cdr3_aa: CASSLRGTSGGFYEQYF
cdr3_nt: TGTGCCAGCAGCTTACGGGGGACTAGCGGGGGTTTTTACGAGCAGTACTTC

j_call: TRBJ2-1
d_call: .
v_call: TRBV4-1
clone_size: .
cdr3_aa: CASSQEGSYQFF
cdr3_nt: TGCGCCAGCAGCCAAGAGGGAAGCTACCAGTTCTTC

j_call: TRBJ2-7
d_call: .
v_call: TRBV27
clone_size: once
cdr3_aa: CASKYRDSREKYF
cdr3_nt: TGTGCCAGCAAATACCGGGACTCCCGGGAAAAGTACTTC

j_call: TRBJ2-7
d_call: .
v_call: TRBV19
clone_size: .
cdr3_aa: CASSILSGSEQYF
cdr3_nt: TGTGCCAGTAGTATACTGTCGGGGAGCGAGCAGTACTTC